These 15 T cell receptor beta chains were all obtained from the same sample, sequenced in a study of blood T cells in healthy people across ages. A second PCR, run for about 6 to 11 cycles, used a sample-barcoded 5' primer plus a J-beta primer mix. Via MiXCR, TCRdb re-called the 5' RACE reads, giving one row per CDR3 protein. The sample has about 830,000 distinct CDR3 sequences; 55% to 70% are singletons. Sequencing was carried out using blood. All receptors derive from a man in his thirties or forties in good health.

J is TRBJ2-1 and V is TRBV7-6; 13 bases agree with TRBD2. Germline lookup yields CDR1 SGHVS and CDR2 FNYEAQ. The CDR3 length is 16 residues. After removal of 5 bases from V and 7 bases from J, the junction contained 8 bases not matched to a gene. CDR3 in amino acids: CASSPRSGLAGNEQFF. The CDR3 DNA follows: TGTGCCAGCAGCCCCCGGTCGGGACTAGCGGGAAATGAGCAGTTCTTC.

This chain connects TRBV28 to TRBJ2-7; tentatively, D is TRBD2 (6 bases). There are 14 residues in the CDR3. Trimming stripped 11 bases from V and 6 bases from J, with 23 bases between. Germline CDR1 and CDR2: MDHEN and SYDVKM. The CDR3 is CAGNPGGFSSEQYF. CDR3 in DNA: TGTGCCGGGAACCCCGGAGGGTTTTCTTCCGAGCAGTACTTC.

V gene TRBV18 combines with J gene TRBJ1-1; D is possibly TRBD1 (5 bases). Trimming left V 0 bases short and J 7 bases short, with 18 bases between. The CDR3 length is 16 residues. Germline-derived CDR1 and CDR2 are KGHSH and LQKENI. The CDR3 DNA reads as TGTGCCAGCTCACCACCGGCCAACCCCACAGGAGGTGAAGCTTTCTTT. This gives the protein CASSPPANPTGGEAFF.

The CDR3 nucleotides read TGCAGTGCTAGAGGAATATTAGCGGGAGGGACCTACGAGCAGTACTTC. Translation gives CSARGILAGGTYEQYF. V and J are TRBV20-1 and TRBJ2-4; 11 bases agree with TRBD2. The J call may be incorrect, as the DNA end agrees better with TRBJ2-7. CDR3 length: 16 residues. Germline V lookup: CDR1 DFQATT, CDR2 SNEGSKA (reference sequence).

This sequence joins TRBV6-1 and TRBJ2-7; D is perhaps TRBD2 (7 bases). V shed 3 bases and J shed 5 bases, with 20 bases lying between them. Germline lookup yields CDR1 MNHNS and CDR2 SASEGT. The CDR3 extends over 16 amino acids. CDR3 in DNA: TGTGCCAGCAGTGAGCTGGGGAGGGGGGTCCTCAACGAGCAGTACTTC. Translating gives CASSELGRGVLNEQYF.

The J gene is TRBJ2-7, the V gene TRBV6-6, with 7 positions matching TRBD2. Germline assignment: CDR1 MNHNY and CDR2 SVGAGI (reference sequence). V gave up 6 bases and J gave up 0 bases; unmatched junction bases: 8. CDR3 size: 15 residues. CDR3 sequence: CASRTGGAPSYEQYF. Here the CDR3 DNA reads TGTGCCAGCAGAACGGGGGGAGCCCCCTCCTACGAGCAGTACTTC.

In its sample, this clonotype was seen a few times. The rearrangement uses TRBV20-1 and TRBJ2-5; D is perhaps TRBD1 (6 bases). The CDR3 length is 15 residues. Germline CDR1 and CDR2: DFQATT and SNEGSKA (reference sequence). Trimming pared 3 bases from V and 2 bases from J, leaving 16 bases between. CDR3 protein: CSASAVGAFQETQYF. In nucleotides, the CDR3 is TGCAGTGCTAGTGCGGTGGGGGCATTTCAAGAGACCCAGTACTTC.

The V gene is TRBV13, the J gene TRBJ2-3; no clear D gene. V lost 5 bases and J 3 bases, leaving 9 bases between the germline ends. The CDR3 is 13 amino acids. In germline, CDR1 is PRHDT, CDR2 FYEKMQ (reference sequence). The chain's CDR3 is CASSPPLTDTQYF. The CDR3 DNA reads as TGTGCCAGCAGCCCCCCCCTTACAGATACGCAGTATTTT.

This chain joins TRBV20-1 and TRBJ2-7; 7 bases are shared with TRBD2. Germline assignment: CDR1 DFQATT and CDR2 SNEGSKA (reference sequence). J was trimmed by 2 bases and V by 6 bases; bases with no gene match: 4. CDR3 length: 12 amino acids. The CDR3 is CSAGTSAYEQYF. CDR3 DNA: TGCAGTGCGGGAACTAGCGCCTACGAGCAGTACTTC.

This rearrangement joins TRBV29-1 to TRBJ1-2; D is uncertain. The CDR3 extends over 12 amino acids. The ends were cut back, 4 bases at V and 7 bases at J, with 13 bases in the middle. CDR1 SQVTM and CDR2 ANQGSEA come from the germline V gene. CDR3: CSVGSQARGYTF. In nucleotides, the CDR3 is TGCAGCGTTGGGTCGCAGGCACGTGGCTACACCTTC. Based on the CDR3 plus reference TRBV29-1 and TRBJ1-2, the full variable domain is SAVISQKPSRDICQRGTSLTIQCQVDSQVTMMFWYRQQPGQSLTLIATANQGSEATYESGFVIDKFPISRPNLTFSTLTVSNMSPEDSSIYLCSVGSQARGYTFGSGTRLTVV.

V usage is TRBV12-3 or TRBV12-4 and J usage is TRBJ2-1; no clear D. This CDR3 is 12 amino acids long. V gave up 7 bases and J gave up 4 bases, with 8 bases separating them. The chain's CDR3 is CASTKNYNEQFF. CDR3 coding DNA: TGTGCCAGCACGAAAAATTACAATGAGCAGTTCTTC.

This clonotype was seen a few times. The chain joins TRBV7-9 to TRBJ1-2; D remains ambiguous. The CDR3 covers 14 residues. In germline, CDR1 is SEHNR, CDR2 FQNEAQ (reference sequence). The germline V and J ends were trimmed by 0 bases and 5 bases, with 10 bases remaining between them. The CDR3 here is CASSLATVLYGYTF. The CDR3 DNA reads as TGTGCCAGCAGCTTAGCAACAGTCCTTTATGGCTACACCTTC.

This chain links TRBV27 with TRBJ2-7; a possible D gene is TRBD1 (5 bases). CDR1 MNHEY and CDR2 SMNVEV come from the germline V gene (reference sequence). The ends were cut back, 4 bases at V and 6 bases at J, with 13 bases in the middle. The CDR3 totals 13 residues. The CDR3 nucleotides are TGTGCCAGCAGTTACACAGACAGTTCCGAGCAGTACTTC. Amino acids: CASSYTDSSEQYF.

The count of this clonotype is one. The V and J genes are TRBV5-1 and TRBJ2-1; TRBD1 agrees at 8 bases. Trimming cost V 6 bases and J 2 bases; bases outside gene matches: 4. Germline CDR1 is SGHRS and CDR2 is YFSETQ. This CDR3 region has 14 residues. This CDR3 reads CASTVTGAYNEQFF. The CDR3 DNA reads as TGCGCCAGCACCGTGACAGGGGCCTACAATGAGCAGTTCTTC.

The chain is built from TRBV7-9 and TRBJ2-1; TRBD1 aligns across 8 bases. There are 19 residues in the CDR3. Germline loops: CDR1 SEHNR, CDR2 FQNEAQ (reference sequence). Unmatched junction bases numbered 16, after V lost 1 base and J lost 5 bases. CDR3 nucleotides: TGTGCCAGCAGCTTAGAGGTACGCAGGGGGCCTAACAACAACAATGAGCAGTTCTTC. It yields the protein CASSLEVRRGPNNNNEQFF.